This is a list of T cell receptor beta chains from one sample in a study of cytomegalovirus exposure and HLA in healthy donors. TCRdb's copy holds only in-frame clones and misses some; the assay was immunoSEQ multiplex PCR. The sample lists 84,000 or so clones, around 62% occurring once. Sequenced sample: PBMCs. These TCRs come from a woman between 25 and 40 years old in good health and CMV-seropositive. CDR3s include the opening cysteine and the closing phenylalanine or tryptophan. A D gene is named only where the DNA matches it firmly. Not every row has a clone size; where given, it reads once, few, many or a size class.

>-|TRBJ1-1|-|TRBV6-1
CASSVGAEAFF
TGTGCCAGCAGTGTAGGGGCTGAAGCTTTCTTT
>-|TRBJ1-1|-|TRBV7-9
CSSSQSPGKSNTEAFF
TGTTCCAGCAGCCAATCCCCGGGGAAATCGAACACTGAAGCTTTCTTT
>once|TRBJ2-5|-|TRBV29-1
CSVDRGAIETQYF
TGCAGCGTTGACCGGGGGGCTATAGAGACCCAGTACTTC
>-|TRBJ2-7|-|TRBV15
CATSRDPRQTYEQYF
TGTGCCACCAGCAGAGATCCGCGACAGACCTACGAGCAGTACTTC
>-|TRBJ1-5|-|TRBV6-5
CASYLGREGTQPQHF
TGTGCCAGCTACCTCGGAAGGGAGGGGACTCAGCCCCAGCATTTT
>-|TRBJ1-3|TRBD1|TRBV4-1
CASSQTILRGPGNTIYF
TGCGCCAGCAGCCAAACCATACTCAGGGGGCCTGGAAACACCATATATTTT
>-|TRBJ1-1|TRBD1|TRBV18
CASSPTGTEAFF
TGTGCCAGCTCGCCGACAGGGACTGAAGCTTTCTTT
>-|TRBJ1-3|-|TRBV28
CASSLFPQAFGNTIYF
TGTGCCAGCAGTTTATTTCCCCAGGCGTTTGGAAACACCATATATTTT
>-|TRBJ1-2|-|TRBV30
CAWSVSQGGFYGYTF
TGTGCCTGGAGTGTAAGTCAGGGAGGTTTCTATGGCTACACCTTC
>few|TRBJ1-2|-|TRBV6-1
CASSELRQPNYGYTF
TGTGCCAGCAGTGAACTGAGACAGCCTAACTATGGCTACACCTTC
>-|TRBJ2-3|TRBD1|TRBV27
CASRRDRGTDTQYF
TGTGCCAGCAGGAGGGACAGGGGCACAGATACGCAGTATTTT
>few|TRBJ1-1|TRBD1|TRBV19
CASSISTGGTEAFF
TGTGCCAGTAGTATTTCGACAGGGGGCACTGAAGCTTTCTTT
>-|TRBJ2-2|-|TRBV5-1
CASSNQGGTNTGELFF
TGCGCCAGCAGCAACCAGGGGGGTACGAACACCGGGGAGCTGTTTTTT
>few|TRBJ2-3|TRBD2|TRBV11-2
CASSPRAGVADTQYF
TGTGCCAGCAGCCCGCGGGCGGGGGTTGCAGATACGCAGTATTTT
>-|TRBJ1-1|-|TRBV6-1
CASSEPVEGTDTEAFF
TGTGCCAGCAGTGAACCCGTCGAGGGAACGGACACTGAAGCTTTCTTT
>-|TRBJ1-2|TRBD1|TRBV25-1
CASGFQGDYTF
TGTGCCAGCGGTTTTCAGGGGGACTACACCTTC
>-|TRBJ2-4|TRBD2|TRBV4-3
CASSQEGRGDIQYF
TGCGCCAGCAGCCAAGAGGGGAGGGGAGACATTCAGTACTTC
>few|TRBJ1-2|-|TRBV7-9
CASSLGQGYGYTF
TGTGCCAGCAGCTTAGGCCAGGGCTATGGCTACACCTTC
>-|TRBJ1-3|-|TRBV28
CASSRTVNGPTIYF
TGTGCCAGCAGCCGGACAGTGAATGGTCCCACCATATATTTT
>-|TRBJ2-7|TRBD1|TRBV2
CASSERTGVYEQYF
TGTGCCAGCAGTGAGCGGACAGGAGTCTACGAGCAGTACTTC
>-|TRBJ2-1|TRBD1|TRBV29-1
CSAEGQHNEQFF
TGCAGCGCCGAGGGACAGCACAATGAGCAGTTCTTC
>-|TRBJ2-1|-|TRBV10-3
CAISEQFEQFF
TGTGCCATCAGTGAGCAGTTTGAGCAGTTCTTC
>-|TRBJ2-5|TRBD2|TRBV11-2
CASRLGRGRGGVIETQYF
TGTGCCAGCAGGCTGGGTCGGGGGCGGGGGGGAGTGATAGAGACCCAGTACTTC
>-|TRBJ1-1|-|TRBV27
CASRDRQDEAFF
TGTGCCAGCAGAGACCGACAGGATGAAGCTTTCTTT